The 30 T cell receptor beta chains below were found in one sample sequenced in a study of blood T cell repertoires in COVID-19 (dated by TCRdb to 2018 to 2021). The library came from the immunoSEQ multiplex PCR assay. What TCRdb holds here is the immuneACCESS table cut down to in-frame rearrangements. Part of the clones is not present; checked against another copy, under half of the missing clones reflect an unresolved V gene, and the others are unexplained. A total of about 180,000 clones appear in this sample, more than 65% of them only once. Together, the top ten hold roughly 8% of the sample. Specimen: peripheral blood. All receptors come from a woman aged 55-69 years with COVID-19, enrolled during active disease.

The chain employs TRBV4-3 and TRBJ2-7; D is unresolved. The V gene's germline CDR1 is LGHNA and CDR2 YSLEER. Between the trimmed V and J ends, which lost 0 bases and 5 bases, there was a span of 8 bases. This CDR3 has 13 amino acids. CDR3 loop: CASSQDKSHEQYF. The CDR3, as DNA: TGCGCCAGCAGCCAAGATAAGAGTCACGAGCAGTACTTC.

The genes are TRBV6-5 and TRBJ2-7; a possible D gene is TRBD1 (6 bases). V lost 6 bases and J lost 4, with 16 bases in between. This CDR3 spans 14 amino acids. Germline CDR1 reads MNHEY; CDR2 reads SVGAGI. CDR3 coding DNA: TGTGCCAGCAGCCCGACAGGTAGGATGTACGAGCAGTACGTC. Translated, it gives CASSPTGRMYEQYV.

This clone appeared a few times. The gene calls are TRBV7-2 and TRBJ2-3, with 8 bases that match TRBD2. Per germline, CDR1 SGHTA and CDR2 FQGNSA. The CDR3 is 16 amino acids. The junction had 6 bases not matched to a gene; V was cut back by 2 bases and J by 2 bases. CDR3 sequence reads: CASSLTSGGYTDTQYF. The CDR3 DNA sequence: TGTGCCAGCAGCTTAACCAGCGGGGGATACACAGATACGCAGTATTTT.

The chain combines TRBV28 with TRBJ2-6; no firm D call. Deletions cut 5 bases from V and 0 bases from J, with 8 bases between. Looked up from germline, CDR1 is MDHEN and CDR2 is SYDVKM. The CDR3 consists of 15 residues. CDR3 loop: CASSRVSSGANVLTF. The CDR3 region has the DNA TGTGCCAGCAGTCGGGTCAGCTCTGGGGCCAACGTCCTGACTTTC.

This clone appeared a few times. The chain recombines TRBV18 with TRBJ1-5; TRBD1 might be the D (6 bases). V lost 3 bases and J 6 bases, leaving 12 bases between the germline ends. The CDR3 is 14 residues long. Germline assignment: CDR1 KGHSH and CDR2 LQKENI. The CDR3 is CASSPTQGAQPQHF. CDR3 nucleotides: TGTGCCAGCTCACCGACACAGGGAGCTCAGCCCCAGCATTTT.

This clone was seen more than once but under ten times. The chain has TRBV27 and TRBJ2-4; a weak D match, TRBD2 (5 bases). There are 15 residues in the CDR3. V gave up 5 bases and J gave up 1 base, with 12 bases separating them. The germline CDR1 and CDR2 sequences are MNHEY and SMNVEV (reference sequence). Written as DNA, the CDR3 is TGTGCCAGCAGTCCGATAACTAGTGCCAAAAACATTCAGTACTTC. As protein: CASSPITSAKNIQYF.

V gene TRBV15 combines with J gene TRBJ1-1; D gene uncertain. The CDR3 has 14 residues. Germline CDR1 and CDR2: LNHNV and YYDKDF (reference sequence). The V end was cut by 1 base, the J end by 3 bases, with 9 bases between. The CDR3 region is CATSRGARDTEAFF. The CDR3 DNA is TGTGCCACCAGCAGAGGGGCCCGAGACACTGAAGCTTTCTTT.

CDR3 residues: CASSLTGLAGVNEQFF. The CDR3 DNA follows: TGTGCCAGCAGCTTAACGGGACTAGCGGGAGTTAATGAGCAGTTCTTC. The V call is TRBV7-3, the J call TRBJ2-1, with 14 bases aligning to TRBD2. Germline trimming cut 0 bases from V and 7 bases from J; bases unmatched to any gene: 2. Germline V lookup: CDR1 SGHTA, CDR2 FQGTGA. The CDR3 spans 16 residues.

This chain connects TRBV6-2 or TRBV6-3 to TRBJ2-1; 9 nucleotides agree with TRBD2. The trim removed 6 bases at V and 0 bases at J, leaving 21 bases unmatched. The CDR3 covers 21 residues. The germline CDR1 and CDR2 sequences are MNHEY and SVGEGT. CDR3 in amino acids: CASSLTPPPGLAIGSYNEQFF. CDR3 nucleotides: TGTGCCAGCAGCCTAACCCCACCTCCGGGACTAGCTATCGGCTCCTACAATGAGCAGTTCTTC.

The chain couples TRBV5-1 to TRBJ1-4; 8 nucleotides match TRBD1. With V trimmed by 4 bases and J by 8 bases, 7 bases remained unmatched. The CDR3 length is 14 residues. Germline assignment: CDR1 SGHRS and CDR2 YFSETQ. This chain's CDR3 is CASSRGQGREKLFF. Here the CDR3 DNA reads TGCGCCAGCAGCAGAGGACAGGGTCGGGAAAAACTGTTTTTT.

The chain recombines TRBV4-3 with TRBJ2-1; D possibly corresponds to TRBD2 (6 bases). V was cut by 0 bases and J by 6 bases, with 21 bases left in between. CDR1 and CDR2 (germline): LGHNA, YSLEER. The CDR3 length is 18 residues. CDR3 coding DNA: TGCGCCAGCAGCCAAGAGGTCGGCGGGAAAATAGGCCTCAATGAGCAGTTCTTC. Protein: CASSQEVGGKIGLNEQFF.

V gene TRBV3-1 (or the pseudogene TRBV3-2) combines with J gene TRBJ2-1, with TRBD2 matching over 11 bases. The CDR3 is 16 residues long. The V segment lost 4 bases and the J segment 3 bases; nucleotides outside the gene matches: 5. Germline assignment: CDR1 LGHDT and CDR2 YNNKEL (reference sequence). The CDR3 reads CASSRAGTSGYNEQFF. The CDR3 DNA reads as TGTGCCAGCAGCCGAGCCGGGACTAGCGGCTACAATGAGCAGTTCTTC.

The chain recombines TRBV11-2 with TRBJ2-2, with a possible D match to TRBD1 (5 bases). Germline CDR1 is SGHAT and CDR2 is FQNNGV. V lost 7 bases and J 4 bases, leaving 7 bases between the germline ends. CDR3 length: 12 amino acids. The CDR3 sequence: CASNQGTGELFF. CDR3 sequence (DNA): TGTGCCAGCAACCAGGGCACCGGGGAGCTGTTTTTT.

The gene calls are TRBV28 and TRBJ2-7; D is undetermined. V lost 2 bases to trimming and J lost 6 bases, with 11 bases between them. Germline V CDR1 and CDR2: MDHEN, SYDVKM. There are 13 residues in the CDR3. In DNA form, the CDR3 reads TGTGCCAGCAGTTTACTCCGCTCCGGCGAGCAGTACTTC. Translation gives CASSLLRSGEQYF.

This clone was seen once. The chain links TRBV29-1 to TRBJ1-2; possibly TRBD1 for D (6 bases). The CDR3 is made up of 13 amino acids. V was cut by 5 bases and J by 2 bases, with 12 bases left in between. CDR1 and CDR2 (germline): SQVTM, ANQGSEA. CDR3 DNA: TGCAGCGTTCACAGGGAGTCGAACTATGGCTACACCTTC. It codes for CSVHRESNYGYTF.

The V and J genes are TRBV3-1 (or the pseudogene TRBV3-2) and TRBJ1-2; D call uncertain. CDR3 length equals 15 residues. CDR1 LGHDT and CDR2 YNNKEL come from the germline V gene (reference sequence). With 0 bases removed from V and 5 bases from J, the gap between germline ends came to 13 bases. Here the CDR3 reads CASSQDPTTGYGYTF. DNA of the CDR3: TGTGCCAGCAGCCAAGATCCGACCACGGGATATGGCTACACCTTC.

This clone was counted once. The chain joins TRBV3-1 (or the pseudogene TRBV3-2) to TRBJ2-7, with 13 bases that match TRBD2. The J segment lost 0 bases and the V segment lost 4 bases, leaving 12 bases of the junction unmatched. Germline V lookup: CDR1 LGHDT, CDR2 YNNKEL (reference sequence). This CDR3 is built from 19 residues. CDR3 sequence (DNA): TGTGCCAGCAGCCCGAGAACGACTAGCGGGAGGCCTTCCTCCTACGAGCAGTACTTC. Amino acids: CASSPRTTSGRPSSYEQYF.

V and J are TRBV10-2 and TRBJ1-5; D possibly corresponds to TRBD1 (5 bases). Trimming pared 3 bases from V and 0 bases from J, leaving 12 bases between. The germline V gene encodes CDR1 WSHSY and CDR2 SAAADI. The CDR3 spans 16 residues. This CDR3 is CASSDWQGLSNQPQHF. CDR3 nucleotides: TGCGCCAGCAGTGATTGGCAGGGCCTTAGCAATCAGCCCCAGCATTTT.

The chain joins TRBV2 to TRBJ2-2, with TRBD1 matching 8 bases. Trimming cost V 5 bases and J 4 bases; bases outside gene matches: 0. CDR1 and CDR2 (germline): SNHLY, FYNNEI. This CDR3 has 13 residues. The CDR3 sequence: CASSTGGTGELFF. As DNA, the CDR3 is TGTGCCAGCAGTACAGGGGGCACCGGGGAGCTGTTTTTT.

There are a few counts of this clone. This sequence joins TRBV19 and TRBJ2-1, with 13 bases aligning to TRBD2. Germline CDR1 LNHDA, CDR2 SQIVND (reference sequence). The CDR3 extends over 15 amino acids. V lost 4 bases to trimming and J lost 4 bases; unmatched junction nucleotides: 1. DNA of the CDR3: TGTGCCAGTAGTAAGACTAGCGGGGGGTACAATGAGCAGTTCTTC. Protein product: CASSKTSGGYNEQFF. Filled out from reference TRBV19 and TRBJ2-1, the complete variable domain reads DGGITQSPKYLFRKEGQNVTLSCEQNLNHDAMYWYRQDPGQGLRLIYYSQIVNDFQKGDIAEGYSVSREKKESFPLTVTSAQKNPTAFYLCASSKTSGGYNEQFFGPGTRLTVL.

The J gene is TRBJ2-7, the V gene TRBV19; 9 bases match TRBD1. Germline V CDR1 and CDR2: LNHDA, SQIVND (reference sequence). V dropped 5 bases and J dropped 4; count of bases not matched to a gene: 15. The CDR3 totals 17 residues. The CDR3 reads CASSLSPGTGFAYEQYF. In nucleotides, the CDR3 is TGTGCCAGTAGTCTAAGTCCCGGGACAGGGTTTGCTTACGAGCAGTACTTC.

The chain couples TRBV27 to TRBJ1-4, with D unclear. Germline loops: CDR1 MNHEY, CDR2 SMNVEV (reference sequence). Deletions cut 4 bases from V and 4 bases from J, with 13 bases between. The CDR3 length is 15 residues. CDR3 nucleotides: TGTGCCAGCAGTTCCGTTAGGAGGGTTAATGAAAAACTGTTTTTT. Translation gives CASSSVRRVNEKLFF.

V and J are TRBV27 and TRBJ2-1; 8 bases align to TRBD2. J gave up 10 bases and V 1 base, and 15 bases lay outside the gene matches. Germline assignment: CDR1 MNHEY and CDR2 SMNVEV (reference sequence). This CDR3 has 17 amino acids. CDR3 in DNA: TGTGCCAGCAGTTTATACGGAGGCCCCCCCGGGACTAGGGAGCAGTTCTTC. Residues: CASSLYGGPPGTREQFF.

The chain carries TRBV6-2 or TRBV6-3 and TRBJ2-2, with 14 positions matching TRBD2. This CDR3 region has 17 residues. After removal of 4 bases from V and 5 bases from J, the junction contained 6 bases not matched to a gene. Looked up from germline, CDR1 is MNHEY and CDR2 is SVGEGT. The CDR3 DNA follows: TGTGCCAGCAGTTCGACAAGACTAGCGGGAGGGACCGGGGAGCTGTTTTTT. It yields the protein CASSSTRLAGGTGELFF.

The V and J genes are TRBV3-1 (or the pseudogene TRBV3-2) and TRBJ2-2, with 9 bases lining up with TRBD2. The CDR3 contains 19 residues. Germline CDR1 reads LGHDT; CDR2 reads YNNKEL (reference sequence). The trim removed 1 base at V and 5 bases at J, leaving 14 bases unmatched. CDR3 protein: CASSQGSLRGAGGTGELFF. The CDR3 coding sequence is TGTGCCAGCAGCCAAGGATCCCTCCGGGGAGCGGGAGGAACCGGGGAGCTGTTTTTT.

This rearrangement joins TRBV6-5 to TRBJ1-3; 8 bases match TRBD1. The CDR3 consists of 14 residues. CDR1 and CDR2 from the germline V gene are MNHEY and SVGAGI. V was clipped by 6 bases and J by 2 bases; unmatched bases: 3. DNA for the CDR3: TGTGCCAGCAGGTTACAGGGGGCTGGAAACACCATATATTTT. Translated, it gives CASRLQGAGNTIYF.

The V gene is TRBV7-2, the J gene TRBJ2-6; D is unclear. Germline CDR1 reads SGHTA; CDR2 reads FQGNSA. This CDR3 has 16 residues. V lost 3 bases and J 0 bases, leaving 9 bases between the germline ends. The CDR3 loop reads CASSFKAFSGANVLTF. As DNA, the CDR3 is TGTGCCAGCAGCTTCAAAGCCTTCTCTGGGGCCAACGTCCTGACTTTC.

The V gene is TRBV28, the J gene TRBJ1-5; D ambiguous. CDR3 length: 12 residues. Germline CDR1 and CDR2: MDHEN and SYDVKM. V was cut by 8 bases and J by 8 bases, with 13 bases left in between. As DNA, the CDR3 is TGTGCCAGCTTCGGGATTCCGGAGCCCCAGCATTTT. Residues: CASFGIPEPQHF.

This chain links TRBV18 with TRBJ1-1; 7 bases agree with TRBD1. The germline V gene encodes CDR1 KGHSH and CDR2 LQKENI. The ends lost 6 bases at V and 5 bases at J; junction bases unmatched: 12. CDR3 length: 15 amino acids. Written as DNA, the CDR3 is TGTGCCAGCTCGCTACAGGGGTTATCCTCAACTGAAGCTTTCTTT. It encodes CASSLQGLSSTEAFF.

The chain employs TRBV3-1 (or the pseudogene TRBV3-2) and TRBJ2-3; 13 bases agree with TRBD2. CDR1 is LGHDT and CDR2 is YNNKEL in the germline V gene (reference sequence). CDR3 length: 16 amino acids. With V trimmed by 3 bases and J by 6 bases, 6 bases remained unmatched. CDR3 bases: TGTGCCAGCAGCCAGTCACTAGCGGGGGGGCTGGATACGCAGTATTTT. It translates to CASSQSLAGGLDTQYF.